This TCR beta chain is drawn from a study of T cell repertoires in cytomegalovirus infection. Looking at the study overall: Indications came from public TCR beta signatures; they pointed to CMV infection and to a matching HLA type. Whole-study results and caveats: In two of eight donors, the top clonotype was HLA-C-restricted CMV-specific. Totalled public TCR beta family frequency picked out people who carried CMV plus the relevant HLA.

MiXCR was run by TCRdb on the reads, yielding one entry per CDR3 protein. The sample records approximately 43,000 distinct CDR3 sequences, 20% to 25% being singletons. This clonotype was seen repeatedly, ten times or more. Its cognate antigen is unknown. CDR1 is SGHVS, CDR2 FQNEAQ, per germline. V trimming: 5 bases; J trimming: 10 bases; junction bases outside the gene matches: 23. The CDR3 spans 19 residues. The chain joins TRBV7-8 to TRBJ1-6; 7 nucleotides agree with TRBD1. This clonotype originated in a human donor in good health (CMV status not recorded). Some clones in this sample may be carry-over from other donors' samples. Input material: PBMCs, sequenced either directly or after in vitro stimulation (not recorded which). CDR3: CASSLRQRLPRGVGSPLHF. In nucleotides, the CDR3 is TGTGCCAGCAGCCTACGTCAACGTTTGCCCAGGGGGGTAGGATCACCCCTCCACTTT.